Listed below are T cell receptor beta chains from one sample, sequenced in a study of cytomegalovirus exposure and HLA in healthy donors. Method: immunoSEQ multiplex PCR; TCRdb's copy keeps in-frame clones and lacks some. The sample has approximately 150,000 clones, 65% to 80% seen once. Sequencing used PBMCs. Receptors originate from a man between 40 and 49 years old in good health and CMV-seropositive. CDR3s include the opening cysteine and the closing phenylalanine or tryptophan. Not all rows give a size; the values are once, few, many and, for expanded clones, a class.

TRBV7-8	TRBJ2-7	-	CASTPMGTSAYEQYF
TRBV10-2	TRBJ2-1	few	CASARDEQFF
TRBV6-5	TRBJ2-5	-	CASSYSTGRETQYF
TRBV12-5	TRBJ1-5	once	CASARGDRGAQPQHF
TRBV25-1	TRBJ1-4	-	CASSERQFEAGTNEKLFF
TRBV11-2	TRBJ2-7	-	CASSIGTSGSYEQYF
TRBV11-2	TRBJ2-1	-	CASSLEQISYNEQFF
TRBV5-6	TRBJ2-7	-	CASSLRDRLLPYEQYF
TRBV29-1	TRBJ2-6	-	CSVYSGSGANVLTF
TRBV6-1	TRBJ1-2	-	CASSAISLRF
TRBV5-1	TRBJ1-4	-	CASSSLTGGASGNEKLFF
TRBV18	TRBJ2-5	-	CASSPPERETQYF
TRBV6-5	TRBJ1-2	-	CASYGGSRGYTF
TRBV30	TRBJ2-7	once	CAWSTPSGSDEQYF
TRBV28	TRBJ1-4	-	CASAAPRAHNEKLFF
TRBV29-1	TRBJ1-2	-	CSVEGENYGYTF
TRBV5-6	TRBJ1-2	once	CASTQGPYYGYTF
TRBV6-6	TRBJ1-2	-	CASSSGTGTAGYTF
TRBV7-6	TRBJ2-1	-	CASSLVAGGSYNEQFF
TRBV18	TRBJ1-2	-	CASSQGMGAVPGGGYTF
TRBV5-4	TRBJ2-7	few	CASSQLAGGTYEQYF
TRBV7-8	TRBJ2-2	once	CASTRQPNTGELFF
TRBV9	TRBJ1-1	-	CASSVTGSNTEAFF
TRBV7-8	TRBJ2-3	-	CASSFHGQGGTDTQYF
TRBV7-9	TRBJ2-7	-	CASSLASSGSSEQYF
TRBV2	TRBJ2-1	once	CAGGVDSYNEQFF
TRBV28	TRBJ2-4	-	CASRGTSGREGGNSQYF
TRBV6-4	TRBJ2-1	-	CASSDSNPKAGRLVYCSDEQFF
TRBV18	TRBJ2-2	-	CASSPLSLADTGELFF
TRBV19	TRBJ1-1	few	CASRLLEGRAEAFF
TRBV9	TRBJ2-1	-	CASSVMLEGEQFF
TRBV6-1	TRBJ2-5	-	CASRSSEAAETQYF
TRBV19	TRBJ2-1	-	CASSRTSGYNEQFF
TRBV5-1	TRBJ2-7	-	CASSAGDFYEQYF
TRBV2	TRBJ1-3	-	CASINDRPGNTIYF
TRBV27	TRBJ2-4	-	CASRAGQGRKNIQYF
TRBV10-3	TRBJ1-2	-	CAISESRGYGYTF
TRBV6-5	TRBJ2-1	-	CASRPGEGNEQFF
TRBV21-1	TRBJ2-3	few	CASQEERNRGPITDTQYF
TRBV27	TRBJ1-1	-	CASMVVPGLNTEAFF